This T cell receptor beta chain emerged from a study of blood T cell repertoires in COVID-19. Study overall: Acute and convalescent COVID-19 samples came from the United States, Italy and Spain. Sources were T cells, B-cell-depleted T cells, or PBMCs; the material itself was cDNA or gDNA.

Only in-frame clones appear in the TCRdb table, and some are missing; sequencing was by immunoSEQ multiplex PCR. This sample has more than 200,000 clones, with 88% found just once. Per germline, CDR1 SGHAT and CDR2 FQNNGV. V was cut by 6 bases and J by 4 bases, with 18 bases left in between. There are 16 residues in the CDR3. This clone was counted once. Participant-given clinical history determined each cohort assignment. Exposed enrollees had met someone with a PCR-confirmed or clinician-diagnosed COVID-19 case at some point within the 2 weeks before study entry. Sequencing was performed on PBMCs or T cells enriched from blood (not recorded which). The gene calls are TRBV11-2 and TRBJ2-2; D is unresolved. The sequence came from a woman aged 25 to 39 who had been exposed to COVID-19. CDR3 coding DNA: TGTGCCAGCAGAATCCCTGGGCAGTCATCCACCGGGGAGCTGTTTTTT. Protein sequence: CASRIPGQSSTGELFF.